The clone carrying this TCR beta chain turned up a few times. This record belongs to a study of T-cell memory formation after mild COVID-19. TCRdb recomputed calls from the 5' RACE reads with MiXCR, one row per CDR3 protein. Altogether 350,000 to 450,000 distinct CDR3 sequences are present, 15% to 20% being singletons, with the ten largest covering 8.4%. The sample was PBMCs or a T cell subset sorted from them (not recorded which). The TCR originated in an adult woman who had mild COVID-19 (a few samples of this study predate the infection). Cell type and time point are not known.

CDR3 nucleotides: TGTGCCAGCAGCGGTCGGGACAGGAATTATGAGCAGTTCTTC. This sequence encodes CASSGRDRNYEQFF. This chain joins TRBV7-9 and TRBJ2-1; 8 bases agree with TRBD1. The CDR3 contains 14 residues. CDR1 and CDR2 (germline): SEHNR, FQNEAQ (reference sequence). Trimming cost V 5 bases and J 8 bases; bases outside gene matches: 8.